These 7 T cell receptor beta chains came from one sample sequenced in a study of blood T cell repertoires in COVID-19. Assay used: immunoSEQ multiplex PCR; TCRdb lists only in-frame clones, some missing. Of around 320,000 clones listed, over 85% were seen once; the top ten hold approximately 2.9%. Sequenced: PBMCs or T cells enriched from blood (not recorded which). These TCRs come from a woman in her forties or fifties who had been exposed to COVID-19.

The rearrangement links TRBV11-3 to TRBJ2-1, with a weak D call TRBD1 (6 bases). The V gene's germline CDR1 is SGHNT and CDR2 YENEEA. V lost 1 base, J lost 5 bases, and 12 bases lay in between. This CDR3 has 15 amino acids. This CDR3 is CASSLAVGTHNEQFF. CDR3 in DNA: TGTGCCAGCAGCTTAGCGGTGGGGACACACAATGAGCAGTTCTTC.

The CDR3: CASSPRMRLNSPLHF. As DNA, the CDR3 is TGTGCCAGCAGTCCCCGAATGAGGCTAAATTCACCCCTCCACTTT. The chain recombines TRBV6-5 with TRBJ1-6; unclear D gene. V was shortened by 5 bases and J by 7 bases, with 15 bases between the two germline ends. Germline V gene data show CDR1 as MNHEY and CDR2 as SVGAGI. This CDR3 is built from 15 residues.

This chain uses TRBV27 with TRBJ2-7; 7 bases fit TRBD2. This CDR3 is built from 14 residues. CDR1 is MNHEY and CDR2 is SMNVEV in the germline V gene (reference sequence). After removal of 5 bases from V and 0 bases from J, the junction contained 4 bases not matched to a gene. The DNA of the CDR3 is TGTGCCAGCAGTATGCGGGGGAGCTCCTACGAGCAGTACTTC. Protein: CASSMRGSSYEQYF.

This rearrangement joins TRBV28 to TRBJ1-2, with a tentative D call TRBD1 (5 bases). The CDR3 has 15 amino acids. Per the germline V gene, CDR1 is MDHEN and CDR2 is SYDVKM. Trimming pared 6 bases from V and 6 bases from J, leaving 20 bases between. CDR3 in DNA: TGTGCCAGCAGGAATGACTTGACAGCCAGAAATGGCTACACCTTC. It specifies CASRNDLTARNGYTF.

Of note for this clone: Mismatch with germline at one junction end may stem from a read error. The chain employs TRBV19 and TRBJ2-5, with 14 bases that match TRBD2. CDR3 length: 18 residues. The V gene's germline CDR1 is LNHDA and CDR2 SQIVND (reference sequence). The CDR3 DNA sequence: TGTGCCAGTAGTACCCCGGGACTAGCGGGGGATATTCAAGAGAGCCAGTACTTC. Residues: CASSTPGLAGDIQESQYF. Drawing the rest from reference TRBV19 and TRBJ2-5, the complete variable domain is DGGITQSPKYLFRKEGQNVTLSCEQNLNHDAMYWYRQDPGQGLRLIYYSQIVNDFQKGDIAEGYSVSREKKESFPLTVTSAQKNPTAFYLCASSTPGLAGDIQESQYFGPGTRLLVL.

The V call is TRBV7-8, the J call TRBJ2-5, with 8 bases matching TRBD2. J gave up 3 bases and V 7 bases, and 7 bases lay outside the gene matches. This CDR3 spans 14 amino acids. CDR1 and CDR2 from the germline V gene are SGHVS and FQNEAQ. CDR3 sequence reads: CASTLTSVKETQYF. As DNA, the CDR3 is TGTGCCAGCACCTTGACTAGCGTCAAAGAGACCCAGTACTTC.

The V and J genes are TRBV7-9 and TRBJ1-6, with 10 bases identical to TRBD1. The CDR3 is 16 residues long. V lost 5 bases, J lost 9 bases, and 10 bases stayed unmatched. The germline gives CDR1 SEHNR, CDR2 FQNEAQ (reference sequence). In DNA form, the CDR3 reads TGTGCCAGCAGCGCCCAAACGACAGGGGGCGGTTCACCCCTCCACTTT. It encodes CASSAQTTGGGSPLHF.